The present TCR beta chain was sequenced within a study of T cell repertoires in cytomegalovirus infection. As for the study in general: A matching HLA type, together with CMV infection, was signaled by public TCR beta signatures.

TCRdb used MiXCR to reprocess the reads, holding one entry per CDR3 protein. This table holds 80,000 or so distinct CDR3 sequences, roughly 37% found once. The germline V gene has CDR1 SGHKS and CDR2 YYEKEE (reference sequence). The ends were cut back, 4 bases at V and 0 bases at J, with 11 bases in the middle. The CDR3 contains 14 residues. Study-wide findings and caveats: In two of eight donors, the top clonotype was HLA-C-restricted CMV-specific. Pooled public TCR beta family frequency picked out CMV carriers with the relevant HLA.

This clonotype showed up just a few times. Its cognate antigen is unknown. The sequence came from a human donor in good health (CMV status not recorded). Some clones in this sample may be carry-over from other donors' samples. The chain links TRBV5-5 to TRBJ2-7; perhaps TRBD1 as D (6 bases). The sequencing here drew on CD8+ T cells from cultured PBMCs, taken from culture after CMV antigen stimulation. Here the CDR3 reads CASSADRNSYEQYF. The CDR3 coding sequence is TGTGCCAGCAGCGCCGACAGGAACTCCTACGAGCAGTACTTC.